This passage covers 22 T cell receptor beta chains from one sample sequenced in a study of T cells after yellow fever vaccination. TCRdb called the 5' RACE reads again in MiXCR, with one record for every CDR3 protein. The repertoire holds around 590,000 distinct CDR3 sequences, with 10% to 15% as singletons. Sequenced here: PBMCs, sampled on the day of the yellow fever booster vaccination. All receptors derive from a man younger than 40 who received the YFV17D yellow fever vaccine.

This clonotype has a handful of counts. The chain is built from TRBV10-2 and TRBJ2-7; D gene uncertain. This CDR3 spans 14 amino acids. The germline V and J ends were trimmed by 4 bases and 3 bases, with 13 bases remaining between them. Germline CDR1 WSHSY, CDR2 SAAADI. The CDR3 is CASSVSGKGYEQYF. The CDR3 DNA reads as TGCGCCAGCAGTGTTTCAGGAAAGGGCTACGAGCAGTACTTC.

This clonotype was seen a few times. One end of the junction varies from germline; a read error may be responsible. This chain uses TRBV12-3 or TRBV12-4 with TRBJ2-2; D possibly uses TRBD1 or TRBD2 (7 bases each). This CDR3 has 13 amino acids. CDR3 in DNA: TGTGCCAGCAGCCCCAGGGGGAGCGGGGTGCTGTTTTTT. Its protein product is CASSPRGSGVLFF.

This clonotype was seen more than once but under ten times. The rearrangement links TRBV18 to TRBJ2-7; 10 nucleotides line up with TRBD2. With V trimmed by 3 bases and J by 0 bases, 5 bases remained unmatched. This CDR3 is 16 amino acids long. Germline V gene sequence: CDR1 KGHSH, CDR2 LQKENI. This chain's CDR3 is CASSPGLAASSYEQYF. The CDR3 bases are TGTGCCAGCTCACCCGGACTAGCGGCTAGCTCCTACGAGCAGTACTTC.

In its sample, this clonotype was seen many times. CDR3 sequence (DNA): TGCGCCAGCAGCCGAAGCGGGACTTACGAGCAGTACTTC. Amino acids: CASSRSGTYEQYF. The chain couples TRBV5-1 to TRBJ2-7, with TRBD2 matching over 7 bases. J gave up 4 bases and V 4 bases, and 5 bases lay outside the gene matches. The CDR3 loop spans 13 amino acids. Germline V lookup: CDR1 SGHRS, CDR2 YFSETQ. Supplemented by reference TRBV5-1 and TRBJ2-7, the full variable domain reads KAGVTQTPRYLIKTRGQQVTLSCSPISGHRSVSWYQQTPGQGLQFLFEYFSETQRNKGNFPGRFSGRQFSNSRSEMNVSTLELGDSALYLCASSRSGTYEQYFGPGTRLTVT.

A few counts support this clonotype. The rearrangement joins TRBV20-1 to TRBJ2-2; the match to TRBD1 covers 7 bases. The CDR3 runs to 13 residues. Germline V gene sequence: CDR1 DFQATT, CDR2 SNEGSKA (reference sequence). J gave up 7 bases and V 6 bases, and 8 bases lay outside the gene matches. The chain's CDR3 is CSAPIGGHGELFF. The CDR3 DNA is TGCAGTGCCCCAATAGGGGGCCACGGGGAGCTGTTTTTT.

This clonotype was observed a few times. The CDR3 coding sequence is TGTGCCTCCACCCATGTAATCAGGGGTTCCTACGAGCAGTACTTC. Translation gives CASTHVIRGSYEQYF. This chain joins TRBV3-1 and TRBJ2-7, with TRBD1 as a possible D gene (6 bases). Looked up from germline, CDR1 is LGHDT and CDR2 is YNNKEL (reference sequence). The germline V and J ends were trimmed by 11 bases and 1 base, with 21 bases remaining between them. The CDR3 is made up of 15 amino acids.

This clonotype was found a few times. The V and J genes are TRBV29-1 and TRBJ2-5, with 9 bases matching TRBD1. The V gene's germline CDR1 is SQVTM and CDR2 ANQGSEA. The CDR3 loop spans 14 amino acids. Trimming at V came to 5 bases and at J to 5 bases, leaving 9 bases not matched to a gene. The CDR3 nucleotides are TGCAGCGTTACACCAACAGGGGGCGGGGAGACCCAGTACTTC. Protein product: CSVTPTGGGETQYF.

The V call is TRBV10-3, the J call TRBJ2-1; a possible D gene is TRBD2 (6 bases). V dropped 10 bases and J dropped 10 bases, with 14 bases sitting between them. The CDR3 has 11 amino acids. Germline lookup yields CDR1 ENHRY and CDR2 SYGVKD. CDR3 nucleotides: TGTGCCACCAGACTAGGTAGGGAGCAGTTCTTC. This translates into CATRLGREQFF.

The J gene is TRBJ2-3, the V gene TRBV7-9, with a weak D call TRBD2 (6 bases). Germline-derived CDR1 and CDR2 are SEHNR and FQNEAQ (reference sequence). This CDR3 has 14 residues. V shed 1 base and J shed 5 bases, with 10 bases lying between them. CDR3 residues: CASSLGRAIDTQYF. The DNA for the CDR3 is TGTGCCAGCAGCTTAGGGAGGGCCATAGATACGCAGTATTTT. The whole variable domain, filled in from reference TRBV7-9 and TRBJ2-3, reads DTGVSQNPRHKITKRGQNVTFRCDPISEHNRLYWYRQTLGQGPEFLTYFQNEAQLEKSRLLSDRFSAERPKGSFSTLEIQRTEQGDSAMYLCASSLGRAIDTQYFGPGTRLTVL.

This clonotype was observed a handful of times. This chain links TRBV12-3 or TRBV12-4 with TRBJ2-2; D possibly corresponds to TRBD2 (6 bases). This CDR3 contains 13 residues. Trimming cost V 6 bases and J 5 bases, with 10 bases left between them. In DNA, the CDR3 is TGTGCCAGCAGAGTAGGGACTACCGGGGAGCTGTTTTTT. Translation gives CASRVGTTGELFF.

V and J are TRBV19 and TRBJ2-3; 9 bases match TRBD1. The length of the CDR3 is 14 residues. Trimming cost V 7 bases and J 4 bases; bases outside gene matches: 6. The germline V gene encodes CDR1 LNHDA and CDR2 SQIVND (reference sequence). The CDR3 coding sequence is TGTGCCAGTAAGGACAGGGGAGGTGCAGATACGCAGTATTTT. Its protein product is CASKDRGGADTQYF.

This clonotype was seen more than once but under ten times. The chain's CDR3 is CASSTGTGKGNEKLFF. CDR3 coding DNA: TGTGCCAGCAGCACCGGGACAGGGAAGGGTAATGAAAAACTGTTTTTT. The rearrangement uses TRBV9 and TRBJ1-4, with 9 nucleotides matching TRBD1. This CDR3 comprises 16 residues. Germline V gene data show CDR1 as SGDLS and CDR2 as YYNGEE. After removal of 4 bases from V and 4 bases from J, the junction contained 8 bases not matched to a gene. Full variable domain (rest looked up from reference TRBV9 and TRBJ1-4): DSGVTQTPKHLITATGQRVTLRCSPRSGDLSVYWYQQSLDQGLQFLIQYYNGEERAKGNILERFSAQQFPDLHSELNLSSLELGDSALYFCASSTGTGKGNEKLFFGSGTQLSVL.

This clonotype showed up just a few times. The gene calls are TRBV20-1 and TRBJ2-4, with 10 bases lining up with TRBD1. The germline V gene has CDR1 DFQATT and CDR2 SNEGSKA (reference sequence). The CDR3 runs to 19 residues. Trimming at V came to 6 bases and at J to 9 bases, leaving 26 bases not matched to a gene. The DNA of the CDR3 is TGCAGTGCATCCGGGACAGGGGAGCTAGCGGGCCTGAGGAGAGGCATTCAGTACTTC. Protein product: CSASGTGELAGLRRGIQYF.

In nucleotides, the CDR3 is TGTGCCAGCAGCTTGTTTGCGGGACAGGGCTACGAGCAGTACTTC. The encoded protein is CASSLFAGQGYEQYF. The rearrangement joins TRBV7-6 to TRBJ2-7; 9 nucleotides match TRBD1. Germline trimming cut 3 bases from V and 3 bases from J; bases unmatched to any gene: 6. In germline, CDR1 is SGHVS, CDR2 FNYEAQ. The CDR3 consists of 15 residues.

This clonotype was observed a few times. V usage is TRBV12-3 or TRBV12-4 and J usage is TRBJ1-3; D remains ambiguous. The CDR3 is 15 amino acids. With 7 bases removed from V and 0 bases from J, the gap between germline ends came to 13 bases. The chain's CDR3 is CASILGGNSGNTIYF. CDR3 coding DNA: TGTGCCAGCATATTGGGAGGAAACTCTGGAAACACCATATATTTT.

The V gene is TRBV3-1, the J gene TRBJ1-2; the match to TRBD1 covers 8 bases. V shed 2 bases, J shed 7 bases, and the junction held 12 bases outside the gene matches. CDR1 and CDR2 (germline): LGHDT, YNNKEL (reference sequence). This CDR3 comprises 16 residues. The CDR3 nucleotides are TGTGCCAGCAGCCAACCCGGACAGGGTCGTCACTCTGGCTACACCTTC. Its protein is CASSQPGQGRHSGYTF.

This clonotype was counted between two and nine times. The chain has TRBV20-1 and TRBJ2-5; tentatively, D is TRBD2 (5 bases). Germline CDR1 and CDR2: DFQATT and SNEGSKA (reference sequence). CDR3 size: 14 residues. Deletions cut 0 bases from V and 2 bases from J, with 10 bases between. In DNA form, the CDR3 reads TGCAGTGCTAGAGATGAGCGGATTCAAGAGACCCAGTACTTC. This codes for CSARDERIQETQYF.

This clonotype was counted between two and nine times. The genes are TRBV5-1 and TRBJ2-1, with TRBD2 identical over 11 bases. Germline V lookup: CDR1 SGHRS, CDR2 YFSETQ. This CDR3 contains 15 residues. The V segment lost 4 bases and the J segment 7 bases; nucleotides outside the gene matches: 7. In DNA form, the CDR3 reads TGCGCCAGCAGCCAGGGACTAGCGGCTATAAATGAGCAGTTCTTC. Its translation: CASSQGLAAINEQFF.

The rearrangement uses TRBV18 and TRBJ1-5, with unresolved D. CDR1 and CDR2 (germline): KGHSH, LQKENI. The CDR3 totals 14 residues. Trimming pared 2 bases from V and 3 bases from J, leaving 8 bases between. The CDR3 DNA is TGTGCCAGCTCACCAGCGGCGCTCAATCAGCCCCAGCATTTT. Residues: CASSPAALNQPQHF.

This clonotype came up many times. The CDR3 here is CASSPWLAPEGELFF. CDR3 nucleotides: TGTGCCAGCAGCCCTTGGCTAGCCCCCGAGGGGGAGCTGTTTTTT. This chain connects TRBV9 to TRBJ2-2; possible D gene TRBD2, 5 bases. Per germline, CDR1 SGDLS and CDR2 YYNGEE. Trimming shortened V by 4 bases and J by 8 bases, and 18 bases separated the two germline ends. The CDR3 contains 15 residues.

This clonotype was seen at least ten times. DNA for the CDR3: TGTGCCATCAGTGAGTCCAGGGGATTGTTCGAGCAGTACTTC. It yields the protein CAISESRGLFEQYF. The rearrangement uses TRBV10-3 and TRBJ2-7; the D gene is possibly TRBD1 (6 bases). The CDR3 loop spans 14 amino acids. Germline V gene data show CDR1 as ENHRY and CDR2 as SYGVKD. V was trimmed by 0 bases and J by 6 bases, leaving 12 bases between them.

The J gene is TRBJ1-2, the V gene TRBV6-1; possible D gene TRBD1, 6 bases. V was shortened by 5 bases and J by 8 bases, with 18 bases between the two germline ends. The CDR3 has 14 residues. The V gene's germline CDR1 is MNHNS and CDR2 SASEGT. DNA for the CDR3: TGTGCCAGCAGTCCGGACAGCCAAGGGAGGGGCTACACCTTC. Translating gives CASSPDSQGRGYTF.